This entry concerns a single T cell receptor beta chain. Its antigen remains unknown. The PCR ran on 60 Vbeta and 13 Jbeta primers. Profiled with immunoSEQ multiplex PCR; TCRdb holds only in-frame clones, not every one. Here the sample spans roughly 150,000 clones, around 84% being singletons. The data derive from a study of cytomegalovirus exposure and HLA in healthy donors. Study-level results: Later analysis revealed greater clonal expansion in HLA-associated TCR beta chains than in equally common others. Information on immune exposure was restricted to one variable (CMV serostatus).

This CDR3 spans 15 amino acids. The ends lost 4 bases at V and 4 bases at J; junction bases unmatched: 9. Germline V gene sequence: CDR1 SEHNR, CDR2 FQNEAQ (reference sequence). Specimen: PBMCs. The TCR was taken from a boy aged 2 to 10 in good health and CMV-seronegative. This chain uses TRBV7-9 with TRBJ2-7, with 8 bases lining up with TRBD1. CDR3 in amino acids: CASSSGQGPEYEQYF. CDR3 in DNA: TGTGCCAGCAGCTCCGGACAGGGTCCCGAATACGAGCAGTACTTC.